What follows are 18 T cell receptor beta chains derived from one specimen sequenced in a study of CD8+ T cells in alopecia areata. Following extraction, RNA underwent reverse transcription to cDNA, which served as the sequencing template. Method: immunoSEQ multiplex PCR; TCRdb's copy keeps in-frame clones and lacks some. This table has tens of thousands of clones, about three fifths appearing once. This material consisted of CD8+ T cells sorted from blood, taken at week 0. These receptors were obtained from a human donor with alopecia areata.

The table lists this clone with many counts. Additional DNA sequences in this sample encode the identical CDR3. The rearrangement joins TRBV7-9 to TRBJ2-2, with D unresolved. V was shortened by 5 bases and J by 0 bases, with 4 bases between the two germline ends. The CDR3 runs to 13 residues. From germline, CDR1 is SEHNR and CDR2 FQNEAQ (reference sequence). CDR3 residues: CASSQTNTGELFF. In DNA, the CDR3 is TGTGCCAGCAGCCAGACGAACACCGGGGAGCTGTTTTTT.

The chain combines TRBV2 with TRBJ2-5, with 12 bases fitting TRBD2. The germline gives CDR1 SNHLY, CDR2 FYNNEI. The length of the CDR3 is 14 residues. J was trimmed by 3 bases and V by 4 bases; bases with no gene match: 0. CDR3 sequence (DNA): TGTGCCAGCAGTGGGACTAGCGGGGAAGAGACCCAGTACTTC. Translating gives CASSGTSGEETQYF.

The DNA of the CDR3 is TGTGCCAGCAGTTATAACAGGGTGGGGGGCACTGAAGCTTTCTTT. As protein: CASSYNRVGGTEAFF. V gene TRBV5-4 combines with J gene TRBJ1-1; D is possibly TRBD1 (6 bases). CDR1 is SGHNT, CDR2 YYREEE, per germline (reference sequence). This CDR3 is built from 15 residues. V lost 5 bases and J 4 bases, leaving 18 bases between the germline ends.

The gene calls are TRBV7-3 and TRBJ2-3; TRBD2 matches 9 bases. The V gene's germline CDR1 is SGHTA and CDR2 FQGTGA. J gave up 3 bases and V 5 bases, and 9 bases lay outside the gene matches. This CDR3 has 16 residues. DNA of the CDR3: TGTGCCAGCAGCGCCGGGACTAGCCTTTCTACAGATACGCAGTATTTT. Protein: CASSAGTSLSTDTQYF. Full variable domain (remainder filled in from reference TRBV7-3 and TRBJ2-3): GAGVSQTPSNKVTEKGKYVELRCDPISGHTALYWYRQSLGQGPEFLIYFQGTGAADDSGLPNDRFFAVRPEGSVSTLKIQRTERGDSAVYLCASSAGTSLSTDTQYFGPGTRLTVL.

V is TRBV5-8 and J is TRBJ2-1, with 10 bases lining up with TRBD2. V lost 1 base and J lost 10; bases outside the gene matches: 5. Germline loops: CDR1 SGHTS, CDR2 YDEGEE. This CDR3 region has 14 residues. CDR3 sequence: CASSLSVTSGEQFF. DNA of the CDR3: TGTGCCAGCAGCTTGTCTGTGACTAGCGGGGAGCAGTTCTTC.

V usage is TRBV29-1 and J usage is TRBJ2-1; D not certain. V lost 4 bases, J lost 9 bases, and 7 bases lay in between. CDR1 and CDR2 (germline): SQVTM, ANQGSEA. The CDR3 sequence is 10 residues long. CDR3: CSVVWGEQFF. CDR3 nucleotide sequence: TGCAGCGTTGTCTGGGGTGAGCAGTTCTTC.

The chain couples TRBV27 to TRBJ2-1, with D maybe TRBD1 (5 bases). The CDR3 extends over 12 amino acids. Trimming removed 5 bases from V and 6 bases from J, with 8 bases in between. The germline V gene encodes CDR1 MNHEY and CDR2 SMNVEV (reference sequence). The CDR3 spells CASSPRVNEQFF. The DNA for the CDR3 is TGTGCCAGCAGTCCCAGGGTCAATGAGCAGTTCTTC.

V usage is TRBV5-1 and J usage is TRBJ2-1; D is possibly TRBD1 or TRBD2 (5 bases each). Germline V gives CDR1 SGHRS, CDR2 YFSETQ. The CDR3 loop spans 15 amino acids. V was shortened by 4 bases and J by 9 bases, with 20 bases between the two germline ends. CDR3 DNA sequence: TGCGCCAGCAGCGAACCCGGGGACCGGTATTCTGAGCAGTTCTTC. It codes for CASSEPGDRYSEQFF.

This chain links TRBV27 with TRBJ2-7, with TRBD1 matching over 9 bases. The CDR3 is made up of 18 amino acids. With 3 bases clipped from V and 7 bases from J, the junction kept 19 bases outside the gene matches. In germline, CDR1 is MNHEY, CDR2 SMNVEV (reference sequence). The CDR3 spells CASSLSGQGPGARAEQYF. CDR3 DNA: TGTGCCAGCAGTTTGTCAGGACAGGGGCCGGGAGCCCGGGCTGAGCAGTACTTC.

This clone was counted between two and nine times. V is TRBV19 and J is TRBJ2-1, with 7 bases matching TRBD2. CDR3 length: 15 residues. CDR1 is LNHDA, CDR2 SQIVND, per germline (reference sequence). Losses at the gene ends were 6 bases for V and 10 bases for J; bases not matched to a gene: 15. Here the CDR3 reads CASREERGLAQEQFF. The CDR3 bases are TGTGCCAGTAGAGAGGAGCGGGGCCTGGCTCAGGAGCAGTTCTTC. Supplemented by reference TRBV19 and TRBJ2-1, the full variable domain reads DGGITQSPKYLFRKEGQNVTLSCEQNLNHDAMYWYRQDPGQGLRLIYYSQIVNDFQKGDIAEGYSVSREKKESFPLTVTSAQKNPTAFYLCASREERGLAQEQFFGPGTRLTVL.

The chain carries TRBV9 and TRBJ2-7; possibly TRBD2 for D (6 bases). The CDR3 loop spans 14 amino acids. Germline CDR1 and CDR2: SGDLS and YYNGEE. V lost 0 bases, J lost 3 bases, and 10 bases lay in between. The CDR3 DNA reads TGTGCCAGCAGCGTAGGTACGGGGGTCTACGAGCAGTACTTC. This gives the protein CASSVGTGVYEQYF.

CDR3 in DNA: TGTGCCAGCAGTTGGGCGGGAGCCCCCGATGAGCAGTTCTTC. Residues: CASSWAGAPDEQFF. This rearrangement joins TRBV27 to TRBJ2-1; 7 nucleotides agree with TRBD2. V gave up 4 bases and J gave up 8 bases; unmatched junction bases: 8. The length of the CDR3 is 14 residues. Per germline, CDR1 MNHEY and CDR2 SMNVEV (reference sequence).

The rearrangement joins TRBV6-1 to TRBJ2-7; D unresolved. Germline values: CDR1 MNHNS, CDR2 SASEGT. The CDR3 consists of 15 residues. V was cut by 0 bases and J by 0 bases, with 9 bases left in between. The CDR3 spells CASSEAWVSSYEQYF. CDR3 nucleotides: TGTGCCAGCAGTGAAGCATGGGTGAGCTCCTACGAGCAGTACTTC.

This chain joins TRBV29-1 and TRBJ1-1; D uncertain. Germline V CDR1 and CDR2: SQVTM, ANQGSEA. The CDR3 has 14 amino acids. V shed 8 bases and J shed 3 bases, with 19 bases lying between them. The CDR3 region has the DNA TGCAGCTCCTGGTATGGCCGGGAGTACACTGAAGCTTTCTTT. Translated: CSSWYGREYTEAFF.

This chain connects TRBV14 to TRBJ1-6; 7 bases line up with TRBD1. The CDR3 runs 14 residues. The J segment lost 7 bases and the V segment lost 2 bases, leaving 2 bases of the junction unmatched. CDR1 is SGHDN, CDR2 FVKESK, per germline. CDR3 region: CASSQPGGNSPLHF. The CDR3 coding sequence is TGTGCCAGCAGCCAACCAGGGGGAAATTCACCCCTCCACTTT.

DNA of the CDR3: TGCAGCGTGAGGTTAGCGGGGGGACACACCGGGGAGCTGTTTTTT. Translating it yields CSVRLAGGHTGELFF. The V gene is TRBV29-1, the J gene TRBJ2-2, with 10 bases aligning to TRBD2. Germline CDR1 reads SQVTM; CDR2 reads ANQGSEA. This CDR3 has 15 residues. V gave up 6 bases and J gave up 3 bases; unmatched junction bases: 7.

V usage is TRBV19 and J usage is TRBJ1-2; D perhaps matches TRBD1 (5 bases). The CDR3 consists of 16 residues. CDR1 and CDR2 (germline): LNHDA, SQIVND (reference sequence). Trimming took 4 bases from V and 2 from J, leaving 17 bases between them. The chain's CDR3 is CASSSMPGHRNYGYTF. The CDR3 nucleotides are TGTGCCAGTAGTAGCATGCCGGGGCACCGAAACTATGGCTACACCTTC. Full variable domain (outside the CDR3, taken from reference TRBV19 and TRBJ1-2): DGGITQSPKYLFRKEGQNVTLSCEQNLNHDAMYWYRQDPGQGLRLIYYSQIVNDFQKGDIAEGYSVSREKKESFPLTVTSAQKNPTAFYLCASSSMPGHRNYGYTFGSGTRLTVV.

This clone was detected a few times. The gene calls are TRBV9 and TRBJ2-1, with a weak D call TRBD2 (6 bases). Per the germline V gene, CDR1 is SGDLS and CDR2 is YYNGEE. This CDR3 contains 17 residues. V lost 0 bases to trimming and J lost 6 bases, with 19 bases between them. The CDR3 nucleotides read TGTGCCAGCAGCGTAGCTAAGGAGGGGCTAGCGTTCAATGAGCAGTTCTTC. As protein: CASSVAKEGLAFNEQFF.